This passage covers 14 T cell receptor beta chains from one sample sequenced in a study of tumor and adjacent non-tumor tissue in lung cancer. This sample's RNA came from whole unsorted tissue. TCRbeta libraries were built with three rounds of nested PCR, modified from ARM-PCR. MiXCR was run by TCRdb on the multiplex PCR reads, yielding one entry per CDR3 protein. Of 60,000 to 85,000 distinct CDR3 sequences in the sample, under 85% were seen once. The source material was lung tumor tissue. These receptors were taken from a woman between 50 and 59 years old with non-small cell lung cancer.

Concerning this clonotype itself: This is likely a read error, given that the CDR3 carries no conserved phenylalanine or tryptophan at its end. This sequence joins TRBV7-9 and TRBJ2-4; a possible D gene is TRBD2 (6 bases). Germline CDR1 is SEHNR and CDR2 is FQNEAQ (reference sequence). The CDR3 covers 14 residues. The CDR3 nucleotides are TGTGCCAGTAGCTGGTTCCAGGGAGGAAACATTCAGTACTAC. Its protein is CASSWFQGGNIQYY.

About this clonotype: At one boundary the junction diverges from the germline segment, which might be a read error. The chain couples TRBV10-1 to TRBJ2-4; D call uncertain. This CDR3 has 13 residues. Germline-derived CDR1 and CDR2 are WNHNN and SYGVQD (reference sequence). This CDR3 reads CDSSESLGNIQYF. The CDR3 bases are TGCGACAGCAGTGAGTCATTGGGTAACATTCAGTACTTC.

In its sample, this clonotype was seen once. An end of the junction differs from the germline gene, which may be a read error. The J gene is TRBJ1-2, the V gene TRBV11-2, with D perhaps TRBD1 (6 bases). This CDR3 is 15 amino acids long. From germline, CDR1 is SGHAT and CDR2 FQNNGV. CDR3 sequence: CDSNLGPDSNYGYTF. The DNA for the CDR3 is TGTGACAGCAACTTAGGGCCGGACAGTAACTATGGCTACACCTTC.

V and J are TRBV28 and TRBJ2-7; a possible D gene is TRBD2 (6 bases). The V gene lost 6 bases and the J gene lost 0 bases, with 15 bases spanning the gap. Per germline, CDR1 MDHEN and CDR2 SYDVKM. The CDR3 consists of 15 residues. The CDR3: CASRVAVGDSYEQYF. The CDR3 DNA follows: TGTGCCAGCAGGGTAGCGGTAGGGGACTCCTACGAGCAGTACTTC.

To note about this clonotype: One junction end does not reproduce the germline sequence, and a read error may be involved. V gene TRBV7-8 combines with J gene TRBJ2-1; D remains ambiguous. The germline gives CDR1 SGHVS, CDR2 FQNEAQ. The CDR3 covers 14 residues. The CDR3 here is CASSFLAGLNEEFF. For the CDR3, the DNA is TGTGCCAGCAGCTTTCTGGCTGGGCTTAATGAGGAGTTCTTC.

This chain joins TRBV18 and TRBJ2-1; 11 positions agree with TRBD2. Trimming cost V 5 bases and J 7 bases; bases outside gene matches: 4. The CDR3 contains 14 residues. Germline V gives CDR1 KGHSH, CDR2 LQKENI. Written as DNA, the CDR3 is TGTGCCAGCTCAACTAGCGGGAGAGAGAATGAGCAGTTCTTC. Translated: CASSTSGRENEQFF.

As to this clonotype: The junction shows a germline mismatch at one end, possibly a read error. The rearrangement joins TRBV5-4 to TRBJ2-3, with D possibly being TRBD2 (6 bases). From germline, CDR1 is SGHNT and CDR2 YYREEE (reference sequence). The CDR3 loop spans 16 amino acids. The CDR3 is CTSSLANGSGTDTQYF. In DNA form, the CDR3 reads TGTACCAGCAGCTTGGCAAACGGGAGTGGCACAGATACGCAGTATTTT.

As concerns this clonotype: Because it lacks the conserved phenylalanine or tryptophan at the end, this CDR3 is likely a read error. This sequence joins TRBV6-2 or TRBV6-3 and TRBJ1-2, with a tentative D call TRBD1 (5 bases). Germline V gene lookup returns CDR1 MNHEY and CDR2 SVGEGT. V lost 6 bases and J 2 bases, leaving 13 bases between the germline ends. The CDR3 loop spans 14 amino acids. In DNA, the CDR3 is TGTGCCAGCAGCCCTGGGACGGCGAACTATGGCTACACCTCC. It yields the protein CASSPGTANYGYTS.

A few counts support this clonotype. A junction end diverges from the germline sequence, so it may reflect a read error. In DNA form, the CDR3 reads TGTGTCAGCAGTGACTCGGAGCGCCATGAGCAGTTCTTC. Translation gives CVSSDSERHEQFF. The chain uses TRBV6-4 and TRBJ2-1; unclear D gene. Germline V gene sequence: CDR1 MRHNA, CDR2 SNTAGT. The CDR3 loop spans 13 amino acids.

A remark on this clonotype: One junction end disagrees with the germline gene, perhaps due to a read error. The chain carries TRBV6-5 and TRBJ2-1, with a tentative D call TRBD2 (6 bases). From germline, CDR1 is MNHEY and CDR2 SVGAGI. This CDR3 region has 13 residues. CDR3 nucleotide sequence: TGTGCCAGCAGTCTAGCGTCTTACAATGAGCAATTCTTC. This translates into CASSLASYNEQFF.

About this clonotype itself: One end of the junction varies from germline; a read error may be responsible. The chain combines TRBV20-1 with TRBJ1-1; D is possibly TRBD1 (5 bases). This CDR3 has 14 amino acids. Germline CDR1 is DFQATT and CDR2 is SNEGSKA (reference sequence). The CDR3 spells CIASWGRVNTGAFF. CDR3 nucleotide sequence: TGCATTGCTAGTTGGGGCAGGGTGAACACTGGAGCTTTCTTT.

To note about this clonotype: One junction end disagrees with the germline gene, perhaps due to a read error. The chain links TRBV11-2 to TRBJ2-2; tentatively, D is TRBD1 or TRBD2 (7 bases each). Per germline, CDR1 SGHAT and CDR2 FQNNGV. The CDR3 consists of 16 residues. CDR3: CASSGFQGGNIWEPFF. The DNA for the CDR3 is TGTGCCAGCAGTGGATTCCAGGGGGGGAACATCTGGGAGCCGTTTTTT.

This clonotype was picked up many times. The chain combines TRBV6-5 with TRBJ2-6, with D perhaps being TRBD1 or TRBD2 (6 bases each). V was trimmed by 6 bases and J by 1 base, leaving 10 bases between them. Germline CDR1 MNHEY, CDR2 SVGAGI. The CDR3 totals 15 residues. The CDR3 spells CASRWRGSGANVLTF. The CDR3 coding sequence is TGTGCCAGCAGGTGGAGGGGGTCTGGGGCCAACGTCCTGACTTTC.

In the case of this clonotype: A read error may produce the germline difference seen at one junction end. The CDR3 here is CASSFGAWAQLNMGELFF. CDR3 DNA sequence: TGTGCCAGCAGCTTCGGAGCGTGGGCTCAGTTGAACATGGGGGAGCTGTTTTTC. This chain links TRBV11-1 with TRBJ2-2, with D perhaps matching TRBD1 or TRBD2 (5 bases each). The CDR3 consists of 18 residues. Germline V gene data show CDR1 as SGHAT and CDR2 as FQDESV (reference sequence).